The 2 T cell receptor beta chains given below trace back to one sample, sequenced in a study of T cells in women clearing cervical HPV infection. Repertoires were generated with immunoSEQ multiplex PCR, while TCRdb's copy carries only in-frame clones and drops some. The sample holds tens of thousands of clones. The sequencing sample was made of blood buffy coat. The receptors shown here come from a woman aged 18 to 75 with a cervical HPV16 infection that either progressed to CIN3+ or cleared (not recorded which).

A word on this clone: The read is 3 residues too short to cover the CDR3 end, so that end is filled in from the germline J gene. The V call is TRBV18, the J call TRBJ2-2; the D is unclear. Germline-derived CDR1 and CDR2 are KGHSH and LQKENI. The CDR3 covers 13 residues. The part of the CDR3 DNA that was read is TGTGCCAGCTCTACGAGTCACTCTTCACCG. Amino acid sequence: CASSTSHSSP. The full CDR3 protein is CASSTSHSSPLFF.

CDR3 protein: CASSIDPAASYNEQFF. CDR3 DNA, as far as it was read: TGTGCCAGTAGTATAGATCCAGCGGCCTCCTACAATGAG. This chain uses TRBV19 with TRBJ2-1, with D perhaps TRBD2 (5 bases). The read ends 3 residues before the CDR3 terminus; that terminus is restored from the germline J gene. This CDR3 is 16 amino acids long. Germline V gives CDR1 LNHDA, CDR2 SQIVND (reference sequence). Trimming stripped 0 bases from V and 0 bases from J, with 9 bases between.